This T cell receptor (beta chain) was documented in a study of T cells after yellow fever vaccination. General observations from the study: FACS-sorted repertoires could harbor abundant contaminating bulk-population clonotypes.

In its sample, this clonotype was seen many times. Antigen: not known. The CDR3 covers 14 residues. J lost 5 bases, V lost 3 bases, and 5 bases had no gene match. Germline CDR1 reads SGHAT; CDR2 reads FQNNGV. TCRdb re-called the 5' RACE reads through MiXCR, storing one row per CDR3 protein. Of about 340,000 distinct CDR3 sequences in the sample, 8.5% to 9% were seen once. This material consisted of PBMCs, taken on the day of the first yellow fever vaccination. V is TRBV11-2 and J is TRBJ2-5; 8 bases are shared with TRBD1. The TCR was taken from a man younger than 30 who received the YFV17D yellow fever vaccine. In nucleotides, the CDR3 is TGTGCCAGCAGCTTGGGACAGGCTGGGGAGACCCAGTACTTC. Its protein is CASSLGQAGETQYF.